This entry is about one T cell receptor (beta chain). Antigen unknown. The repertoire was sequenced with immunoSEQ multiplex PCR; TCRdb's copy has only in-frame clones and lacks some. The sample holds over 110,000 clones, about 88% seen once. The junction had 10 bases not matched to a gene; V was cut back by 4 bases and J by 5 bases. Germline CDR1 and CDR2: MGHRA and YSYEKL. The CDR3 loop spans 15 amino acids. The sample comes from a study of cytomegalovirus exposure and HLA in healthy donors. Overall study findings and caveats: Subsequent analysis of the 100 to 150 validation repertoires found a tendency for first-cohort TCR clusters to co-occur. Researchers catalogued some 160 TCR beta chains as cytomegalovirus-associated.

The material sequenced was PBMCs. This sequence joins TRBV4-1 and TRBJ2-7, with 8 bases lining up with TRBD1. This TCR was recovered from a man aged 18 to 30 in good health and CMV-seropositive. CDR3 amino acids: CASSPSTGDRDEQYF. DNA for the CDR3: TGCGCCAGCAGCCCTTCGACAGGGGATCGTGACGAGCAGTACTTC.